Each of the 26 T cell receptor beta chains below was sequenced from the same sample in a study of cytomegalovirus exposure and HLA in healthy donors. Researchers ran the PCR with 60 Vbeta and 13 Jbeta primers. Clones were read by immunoSEQ multiplex PCR, and TCRdb kept only the in-frame ones, dropping some. The table shows about 150,000 clones, with approximately 72% occurring only once. Sample: PBMCs. Receptor source: a man aged 40-49 years in good health and CMV-seronegative.

A note on this clone: Other DNA sequences in this specimen translate into the identical CDR3. The chain has TRBV27 and TRBJ1-5; D not certain. Germline values: CDR1 MNHEY, CDR2 SMNVEV (reference sequence). Trimming shortened V by 2 bases and J by 1 base, and 9 bases separated the two germline ends. The CDR3 is made up of 15 amino acids. The CDR3: CASSLGPGSNQPQHF. In DNA, the CDR3 is TGTGCCAGCAGTTTAGGCCCCGGGAGCAATCAGCCCCAGCATTTT.

DNA of the CDR3: TGTGCCAGCAGTTATGGGGACAGGGTACGAAATGAGCAGTTCTTC. As protein: CASSYGDRVRNEQFF. The chain recombines TRBV6-5 with TRBJ2-1, with 9 nucleotides matching TRBD1. Germline values: CDR1 MNHEY, CDR2 SVGAGI. The J segment lost 7 bases and the V segment lost 3 bases, leaving 7 bases of the junction unmatched. The CDR3 consists of 15 residues.

The chain links TRBV2 to TRBJ1-2; 10 bases fit TRBD1. The CDR3 consists of 16 residues. Trimming removed 4 bases from V and 8 bases from J; junction bases left unmatched: 13. Germline values: CDR1 SNHLY, CDR2 FYNNEI. This chain's CDR3 is CASSALRDRGIGGYTF. In DNA, the CDR3 is TGTGCCAGCAGTGCCCTTAGGGACAGGGGAATTGGGGGCTACACCTTC.

V and J are TRBV7-2 and TRBJ2-1; D call uncertain. From germline, CDR1 is SGHTA and CDR2 FQGNSA. The CDR3 length is 15 residues. V was pared by 2 bases and J by 5 bases, with 13 bases between. CDR3 nucleotides: TGTGCCAGCAGCTTACCCGCACAACGCAACAATGAGCAGTTCTTC. This gives the protein CASSLPAQRNNEQFF.

This clone was observed a handful of times. The chain carries TRBV6-5 and TRBJ2-7; D may be TRBD2 (6 bases). Trimming stripped 7 bases from V and 2 bases from J, with 18 bases between. This CDR3 has 15 amino acids. CDR1 and CDR2 from the germline V gene are MNHEY and SVGAGI. The CDR3 nucleotides read TGTGCCAGCACTCAGAGGGACTCAGGCACCTACGAGCAGTACTTC. Translating gives CASTQRDSGTYEQYF.

The CDR3 DNA reads as TGCGCCAGCAACCGGGGACTCCGTTCCTACGAGCAGTACTTC. It codes for CASNRGLRSYEQYF. The chain has TRBV5-1 and TRBJ2-5, with D tentatively TRBD2 (6 bases). The DNA end is a closer match to TRBJ2-7, so the J assignment may be wrong. Germline values: CDR1 SGHRS, CDR2 YFSETQ. There are 14 residues in the CDR3.

The chain joins TRBV28 to TRBJ2-5; D might be TRBD2 (5 bases). From germline, CDR1 is MDHEN and CDR2 SYDVKM. V was pared by 2 bases and J by 4 bases, with 11 bases between. This CDR3 is built from 14 residues. The CDR3 loop reads CASSLRRAPETQYF. DNA of the CDR3: TGTGCCAGCAGTTTACGGCGGGCACCAGAGACCCAGTACTTC.

The gene calls are TRBV7-2 and TRBJ1-5; D gene unclear. V lost 2 bases and J 5 bases, leaving 13 bases between the germline ends. The CDR3 is made up of 15 amino acids. The germline V gene encodes CDR1 SGHTA and CDR2 FQGNSA. This CDR3 reads CASSLLTQADQPQHF. The CDR3 coding sequence is TGTGCCAGCAGCTTACTTACGCAGGCAGATCAGCCCCAGCATTTT.

This clone was picked up a small number of times. The chain has TRBV6-1 and TRBJ2-3; the match to TRBD2 covers 11 bases. V dropped 4 bases and J dropped 1; count of bases not matched to a gene: 4. Germline CDR1 reads MNHNS; CDR2 reads SASEGT. CDR3 length equals 16 residues. The CDR3 bases are TGTGCCAGCAGTGCCTGGGGACTAGCGGGCACAGATACGCAGTATTTT. It codes for CASSAWGLAGTDTQYF.

The chain joins TRBV2 to TRBJ2-3; 8 bases are shared with TRBD2. Trimming cost V 6 bases and J 0 bases; bases outside gene matches: 8. Germline-derived CDR1 and CDR2 are SNHLY and FYNNEI. CDR3 length: 16 residues. The CDR3, as DNA: TGTGCCAGCAGGCGTAGCGGGACCACTAGCACAGATACGCAGTATTTT. Its protein is CASRRSGTTSTDTQYF. The variable domain in full, completed from reference TRBV2 and TRBJ2-3, reads EPEVTQTPSHQVTQMGQEVILRCVPISNHLYFYWYRQILGQKVEFLVSFYNNEISEKSEIFDDQFSVERPDGSNFTLKIRSTKLEDSAMYFCASRRSGTTSTDTQYFGPGTRLTVL.

The gene calls are TRBV6-1 and TRBJ2-5; TRBD2 agrees at 15 bases. The ends lost 1 base at V and 5 bases at J; junction bases unmatched: 11. The CDR3 length is 19 residues. Germline CDR1 and CDR2: MNHNS and SASEGT. The DNA for the CDR3 is TGTGCCAGCAGTGAAGGTTACGGACTAGCGGGGGGGTCATGGGAGACCCAGTACTTC. It encodes CASSEGYGLAGGSWETQYF.

V is TRBV29-1 and J is TRBJ1-2; D possibly corresponds to TRBD1 (5 bases). CDR3 length equals 11 residues. Germline V lookup: CDR1 SQVTM, CDR2 ANQGSEA. CDR3 in amino acids: CMAGRNYGYTF. The CDR3 DNA reads TGCATGGCAGGGCGTAACTATGGCTACACCTTC. Based on the CDR3 plus reference TRBV29-1 and TRBJ1-2, the full variable domain is SAVISQKPSRDICQRGTSLTIQCQVDSQVTMMFWYRQQPGQSLTLIATANQGSEATYESGFVIDKFPISRPNLTFSTLTVSNMSPEDSSIYLCMAGRNYGYTFGSGTRLTVV.

The chain links TRBV11-2 to TRBJ2-5, with 8 bases matching TRBD2. Losses at the gene ends were 6 bases for V and 1 base for J; bases not matched to a gene: 4. The CDR3 has 14 amino acids. Germline CDR1 reads SGHAT; CDR2 reads FQNNGV. The CDR3 reads CASSPTSGQETQYF. CDR3 DNA sequence: TGTGCCAGCAGTCCTACTAGCGGCCAAGAGACCCAGTACTTC.

This clone was observed at least ten times. The chain is built from TRBV6-1 and TRBJ1-5, with D possibly matching TRBD1 (5 bases). V gave up 6 bases and J gave up 4 bases, with 13 bases separating them. The CDR3 is made up of 14 amino acids. Per germline, CDR1 MNHNS and CDR2 SASEGT. This chain's CDR3 is CASSQGLENQPQHF. CDR3 nucleotide sequence: TGTGCCAGCAGCCAGGGACTGGAGAATCAGCCCCAGCATTTT.

This clone has just one count. The rearrangement uses TRBV27 and TRBJ2-7; TRBD2 might be the D (7 bases). CDR3 length equals 14 residues. Germline-derived CDR1 and CDR2 are MNHEY and SMNVEV (reference sequence). Between the trimmed V and J ends, which lost 5 bases and 3 bases, there was a span of 14 bases. The CDR3 nucleotides are TGTGCCAGCAGTCCGGGGAGGGGGGGCTACGAGCAGTACTTC. Protein sequence: CASSPGRGGYEQYF.

V usage is TRBV6-1 and J usage is TRBJ2-3; D remains ambiguous. With 6 bases removed from V and 4 bases from J, the gap between germline ends came to 5 bases. Germline loops: CDR1 MNHNS, CDR2 SASEGT. The CDR3 has 11 residues. CDR3 nucleotides: TGTGCCAGCAGGTTCGCAGATACGCAGTATTTT. This gives the protein CASRFADTQYF.

This chain connects TRBV7-9 to TRBJ2-1; TRBD2 is a possible D gene (7 bases). The CDR3 runs 15 residues. In germline, CDR1 is SEHNR, CDR2 FQNEAQ (reference sequence). Trimming left V 6 bases short and J 5 bases short, with 17 bases between. The CDR3 nucleotides are TGTGCCAGCAGATCCGAGGGGGGGTTGAACAATGAGCAGTTCTTC. As protein: CASRSEGGLNNEQFF.

The chain employs TRBV6-1 and TRBJ2-1; D remains ambiguous. CDR1 is MNHNS and CDR2 is SASEGT in the germline V gene. V was cut by 2 bases and J by 2 bases, with 7 bases left in between. The CDR3 covers 14 residues. CDR3 region: CASSETSPYNEQFF. The CDR3 coding sequence is TGTGCCAGCAGTGAAACTTCCCCCTACAATGAGCAGTTCTTC.

The V call is TRBV5-4, the J call TRBJ2-1; 9 bases line up with TRBD2. CDR3 length: 16 amino acids. Trimming took 5 bases from V and 10 from J; bases not matched to a gene: 16. From germline, CDR1 is SGHNT and CDR2 YYREEE (reference sequence). CDR3: CASRAPGNSGGGEQFF. The CDR3 DNA is TGTGCCAGCAGGGCTCCCGGGAATAGCGGGGGTGGCGAGCAGTTCTTC.

The chain employs TRBV28 and TRBJ1-5; no clear D gene. Trimming took off 5 bases at V and 0 bases at J, with 11 bases between the two ends. The germline CDR1 and CDR2 sequences are MDHEN and SYDVKM. This CDR3 region has 15 residues. This CDR3 reads CASSADSNSNQPQHF. In DNA, the CDR3 is TGTGCCAGCAGTGCCGACTCGAATAGCAATCAGCCCCAGCATTTT.

This clone was found once. J is TRBJ2-3 and V is TRBV9; D unclear. Trimming pared 2 bases from V and 2 bases from J, leaving 9 bases between. The CDR3 spans 14 residues. Per germline, CDR1 SGDLS and CDR2 YYNGEE. CDR3: CASSVDSYTDTQYF. CDR3 coding DNA: TGTGCCAGCAGCGTCGACTCGTACACAGATACGCAGTATTTT.

J is TRBJ2-1 and V is TRBV4-1, with 13 positions matching TRBD2. The CDR3 length is 18 residues. V shed 2 bases and J 4 bases; nucleotides not matched to a gene: 8. Germline assignment: CDR1 MGHRA and CDR2 YSYEKL. CDR3 loop: CASSQSLAGGPRYNEQFF. The CDR3 bases are TGCGCCAGCAGCCAATCACTAGCGGGAGGGCCTCGGTACAATGAGCAGTTCTTC.

The chain joins TRBV2 to TRBJ1-3; D ambiguous. Between the trimmed V and J ends, which lost 6 bases and 4 bases, there was a span of 4 bases. Germline-derived CDR1 and CDR2 are SNHLY and FYNNEI. The CDR3 totals 11 residues. CDR3 DNA: TGTGCCAGCAGCGTCGGAAACACCATATATTTT. Its translation is CASSVGNTIYF.

The chain links TRBV15 to TRBJ2-1, with D perhaps matching TRBD2 (6 bases). The CDR3 spans 16 residues. Germline lookup yields CDR1 LNHNV and CDR2 YYDKDF (reference sequence). The germline V and J ends were trimmed by 5 bases and 3 bases, with 17 bases remaining between them. CDR3 in amino acids: CATSPLPGVFYNEQFF. CDR3 in DNA: TGTGCCACCAGCCCACTGCCGGGAGTCTTCTACAATGAGCAGTTCTTC.

The V call is TRBV5-1, the J call TRBJ1-2; possible D gene TRBD1, 6 bases. Per germline, CDR1 SGHRS and CDR2 YFSETQ. The CDR3 sequence is 14 residues long. The V end was cut by 2 bases, the J end by 7 bases, with 15 bases between. CDR3 bases: TGCGCCAGCAGCTTCGGGGGGCCTGATCTTGGCTACACCTTC. This gives the protein CASSFGGPDLGYTF.

This clone was seen just once. The gene calls are TRBV4-1 and TRBJ2-3, with D hard to call. The CDR3 is 17 amino acids. Looked up from germline, CDR1 is MGHRA and CDR2 is YSYEKL. The V and J ends lost 0 bases and 7 bases respectively, with 20 bases between them. In DNA, the CDR3 is TGCGCCAGCAGCCAAGAATGGGTGCGGCAGCCACTTAATACGCAGTATTTT. Residues: CASSQEWVRQPLNTQYF.